By share of the sample, the clone carrying this T cell receptor beta chain is medium-sized. V dropped 0 bases and J dropped 1; count of bases not matched to a gene: 5. Per the germline V gene, CDR1 is MNHNS and CDR2 is SASEGT. The CDR3 runs 16 residues. This record comes from a study of blood T cell repertoires in COVID-19. Overall study context: Both acute and convalescent COVID-19 samples were obtained from the United States, Italy and Spain. PBMCs, B-cell-depleted T cells, or T cells were the source of the cDNA or gDNA that made up the material.

Authors' processing steps: Nucleated cell counts were estimated from reference gene primer amplification. Sequencing used immunoSEQ multiplex PCR; TCRdb keeps in-frame clones, though not all of them. The V and J calls and clone size are taken from that table; D and trimming were inferred from the DNA. The sample holds approximately 130,000 clones, just under 85% seen once. Source material: peripheral blood. The J gene is TRBJ2-5, the V gene TRBV6-1; 7 nucleotides line up with TRBD1. The receptor was derived from a human donor in a cohort sampled during active COVID-19. The CDR3 protein is CASSEALGTVQETQYF. The DNA for the CDR3 is TGTGCCAGCAGTGAAGCGCTTGGGACAGTCCAAGAGACCCAGTACTTC.